A selection of T cell receptor beta chains follows, all from one sample in a study of cytomegalovirus exposure and HLA in healthy donors. The protocol was immunoSEQ multiplex PCR, while the TCRdb copy is restricted to in-frame clones and leaves out a portion. The sample contains under 75,000 clones, 90% to 97% of which appear only once. The source material was PBMCs. These receptor sequences come from a woman between 18 and 29 years old in good health and CMV-seronegative. CDR3s include the opening cysteine and the closing phenylalanine or tryptophan. A D gene is named only where the DNA matches it firmly. Expanded clones get a size class; other rows say once, few or many, or leave the size out.

clone size	V gene	J gene	D gene	CDR3 protein	CDR3 DNA
.	TRBV5-6	TRBJ2-5	TRBD2	CASSFGRAPETQYF	TGTGCCAGCAGCTTCGGGAGGGCCCCAGAGACCCAGTACTTC
.	TRBV28	TRBJ2-5	.	CASMDRGRGQETQYF	TGTGCCAGCATGGATCGGGGAAGAGGGCAAGAGACCCAGTACTTC
.	TRBV29-1	TRBJ1-1	TRBD1	CSVGAPQDRGWDTEAFF	TGCAGCGTTGGGGCACCGCAGGACAGGGGTTGGGACACTGAAGCTTTCTTT
.	TRBV5-1	TRBJ2-1	.	CASSPPVAGSYEQFF	TGCGCCAGCAGCCCCCCGGTGGCGGGAAGCTATGAGCAGTTCTTC
once	TRBV7-2	TRBJ2-7	.	CASSLSPGSSYEQYF	TGTGCCAGCAGCTTGTCCCCCGGGAGCTCCTACGAGCAGTACTTC
.	TRBV9	TRBJ2-1	TRBD2	CASSPLAGGPDEQFF	TGTGCCAGCAGCCCACTAGCGGGGGGGCCCGATGAGCAGTTCTTC
.	TRBV7-9	TRBJ2-1	TRBD1	CASSPRGGGYNEQFF	TGTGCCAGCAGCCCACGAGGGGGCGGATACAATGAGCAGTTCTTC
.	TRBV6-5	TRBJ2-2	.	CASTSGLGELFF	TGTGCCAGCACCTCGGGACTCGGGGAGCTGTTTTTT
.	TRBV4-2	TRBJ2-7	TRBD1	CASTHGTGGGPYEQYF	TGTGCCAGCACCCACGGGACAGGGGGAGGGCCTTACGAGCAGTACTTC
.	TRBV5-1	TRBJ2-1	.	CASSPDGNEQFF	TGCGCCAGCAGCCCAGACGGGAATGAGCAGTTCTTC
.	TRBV6-1	TRBJ2-2	TRBD1	CASRGTGGTGELFF	TGTGCCAGCAGAGGGACAGGGGGCACCGGGGAGCTGTTTTTT
.	TRBV28	TRBJ2-7	TRBD2	CASTPLAGGSDYEQYF	TGTGCCAGCACCCCCCTAGCGGGCGGGTCCGATTACGAGCAGTACTTC
.	TRBV9	TRBJ2-5	TRBD2	CASTLAGSRSETQYF	TGTGCCAGCACCCTAGCGGGATCTAGGTCGGAGACCCAGTACTTC
.	TRBV18	TRBJ1-1	.	CASSPRTTPNTEAFF	TGTGCCAGCTCACCGAGGACAACCCCGAACACTGAAGCTTTCTTT
.	TRBV27	TRBJ1-4	TRBD1	CASSPGQGKAWEKLFF	TGTGCCAGCAGTCCCGGACAGGGGAAGGCTTGGGAAAAACTGTTTTTT
.	TRBV7-2	TRBJ2-5	TRBD2	CASRVVASGGAGETQYF	TGTGCCAGCCGCGTGGTGGCTAGCGGGGGGGCAGGGGAGACCCAGTACTTC
.	TRBV7-2	TRBJ1-1	.	CASSAGVGTEAFF	TGTGCCAGCAGCGCAGGGGTTGGCACTGAAGCTTTCTTT
.	TRBV7-2	TRBJ2-2	.	CASTPGGTAGELFF	TGTGCCAGCACTCCAGGGGGGACGGCCGGGGAGCTGTTTTTT
.	TRBV15	TRBJ2-5	.	CATSPVGGRGTQYF	TGTGCCACCAGCCCGGTGGGGGGTCGAGGGACCCAGTACTTC
.	TRBV5-4	TRBJ2-1	TRBD2	CASTPSGTRGFNEQFF	TGTGCCAGCACCCCCTCCGGGACTAGGGGCTTCAATGAGCAGTTCTTC
.	TRBV18	TRBJ2-5	TRBD1	CASSRPAGTGQGETQYF	TGTGCCAGCTCACGACCCGCGGGGACAGGGCAGGGAGAGACCCAGTACTTC
.	TRBV10-3	TRBJ2-1	TRBD2	CAISESGRAGNEQFF	TGTGCCATCAGTGAGTCGGGGAGGGCGGGGAATGAGCAGTTCTTC
.	TRBV19	TRBJ2-6	TRBD2	CASSIGHWAGGSSGANVLTF	TGTGCCAGTAGTATAGGCCACTGGGCGGGAGGAAGCTCTGGGGCCAACGTCCTGACTTTC
.	TRBV7-2	TRBJ2-1	TRBD2	CASSSGTSGRVEQFF	TGTGCCAGCAGCTCCGGGACTAGCGGGAGAGTTGAGCAGTTCTTC
.	TRBV2	TRBJ2-3	.	CASTRGTYTDTQYF	TGTGCCAGCACCCGGGGGACTTACACAGATACGCAGTATTTT
.	TRBV11-3	TRBJ2-3	TRBD2	CASSLVGGGTQYF	TGTGCCAGCAGCTTAGTCGGCGGGGGTACGCAGTATTTT
.	TRBV4-1	TRBJ2-2	.	CASSQATHTGELFF	TGCGCCAGCAGCCAAGCGACACACACCGGGGAGCTGTTTTTT
.	TRBV7-3	TRBJ1-2	TRBD1	CASSPGQSYGYTF	TGTGCCAGCAGCCCGGGACAGAGCTATGGCTACACCTTC
.	TRBV29-1	TRBJ2-5	TRBD2	CSASGTSGGETQYF	TGCAGCGCGTCAGGGACTAGCGGGGGAGAGACCCAGTACTTC
.	TRBV5-6	TRBJ2-7	TRBD2	CASSSGLASFEQYF	TGTGCCAGCAGCTCGGGACTAGCATCCTTCGAGCAGTACTTC
.	TRBV25-1	TRBJ2-1	TRBD2	CASSDPSGRVEYNEQFF	TGTGCCAGCAGTGACCCTAGCGGGAGGGTAGAATACAATGAGCAGTTCTTC
.	TRBV10-3	TRBJ1-2	TRBD1	CASTPQGPLANYGYTF	TGTGCCAGCACCCCACAGGGGCCCCTGGCTAACTATGGCTACACCTTC
.	TRBV5-1	TRBJ1-5	.	CASSLGAEGQPQHF	TGCGCCAGCAGCTTGGGGGCGGAGGGTCAGCCCCAGCATTTT
.	TRBV10-3	TRBJ1-4	.	CAIRGATGPNEKLFF	TGTGCCATCAGGGGGGCCACAGGCCCTAATGAAAAACTGTTTTTT
.	TRBV19	TRBJ1-1	.	CASTPGAWGTEAFF	TGTGCCAGTACCCCAGGGGCATGGGGCACTGAAGCTTTCTTT
.	TRBV30	TRBJ1-4	TRBD1	CAWSGGQGFEKLFF	TGTGCCTGGAGTGGAGGACAGGGGTTTGAAAAACTGTTTTTT